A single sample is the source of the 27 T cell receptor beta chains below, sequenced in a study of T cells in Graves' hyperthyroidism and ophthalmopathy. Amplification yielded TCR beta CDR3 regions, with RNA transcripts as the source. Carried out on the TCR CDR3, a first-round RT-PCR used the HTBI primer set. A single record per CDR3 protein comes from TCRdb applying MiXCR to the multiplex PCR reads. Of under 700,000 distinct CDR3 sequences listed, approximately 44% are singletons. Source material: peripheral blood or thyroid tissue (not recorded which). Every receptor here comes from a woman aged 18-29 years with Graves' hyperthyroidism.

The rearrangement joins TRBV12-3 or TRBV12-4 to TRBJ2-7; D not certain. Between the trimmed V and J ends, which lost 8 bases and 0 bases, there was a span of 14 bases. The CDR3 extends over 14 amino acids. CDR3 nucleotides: TGTGCCAGCTTGGAACTTCGGAGCTCCTACGAGCAGTACTTC. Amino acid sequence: CASLELRSSYEQYF.

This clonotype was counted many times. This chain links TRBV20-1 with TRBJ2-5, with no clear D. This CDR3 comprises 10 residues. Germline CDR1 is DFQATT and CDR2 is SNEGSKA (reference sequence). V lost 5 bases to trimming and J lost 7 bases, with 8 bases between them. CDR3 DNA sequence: TGCAGTGCTCAATTTGGGACCCAGTACTTC. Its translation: CSAQFGTQYF.

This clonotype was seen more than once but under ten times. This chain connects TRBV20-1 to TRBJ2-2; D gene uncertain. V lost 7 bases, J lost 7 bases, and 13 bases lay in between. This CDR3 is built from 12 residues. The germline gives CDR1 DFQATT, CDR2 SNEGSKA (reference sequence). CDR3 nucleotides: TGCAGTGTGATCGGACCGGTCGGGGAGCTGTTTTTT. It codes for CSVIGPVGELFF.

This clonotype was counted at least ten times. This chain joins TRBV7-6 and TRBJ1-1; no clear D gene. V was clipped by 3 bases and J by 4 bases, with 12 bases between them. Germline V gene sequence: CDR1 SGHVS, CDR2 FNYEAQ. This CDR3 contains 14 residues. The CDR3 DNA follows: TGTGCCAGCAGCTTGCATCTTGAGCTCACTGAAGCTTTCTTT. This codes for CASSLHLELTEAFF.

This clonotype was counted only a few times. Here the CDR3 reads CASSLGTGPQETQYF. Here the CDR3 DNA reads TGCGCCAGCAGCTTGGGGACAGGGCCTCAAGAGACCCAGTACTTC. The V call is TRBV5-1, the J call TRBJ2-5; TRBD1 matches at 8 bases. The J segment lost 2 bases and the V segment lost 0 bases, leaving 3 bases of the junction unmatched. The germline V gene encodes CDR1 SGHRS and CDR2 YFSETQ. CDR3 length: 15 residues.

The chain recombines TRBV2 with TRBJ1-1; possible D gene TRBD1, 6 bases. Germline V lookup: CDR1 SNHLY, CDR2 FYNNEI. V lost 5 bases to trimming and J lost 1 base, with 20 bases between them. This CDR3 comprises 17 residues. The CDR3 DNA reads TGTGCCAGCAGTTTATTTCCTCGCACAGGGACGAACACTGAAGCTTTCTTT. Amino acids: CASSLFPRTGTNTEAFF.

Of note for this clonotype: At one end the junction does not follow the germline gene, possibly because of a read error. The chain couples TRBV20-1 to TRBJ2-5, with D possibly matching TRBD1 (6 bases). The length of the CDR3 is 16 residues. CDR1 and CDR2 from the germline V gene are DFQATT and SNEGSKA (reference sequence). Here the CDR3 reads CSVRDPRTVTQETQYF. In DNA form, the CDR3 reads TGCAGTGTTAGAGATCCCAGGACAGTTACTCAAGAGACCCAGTACTTC.

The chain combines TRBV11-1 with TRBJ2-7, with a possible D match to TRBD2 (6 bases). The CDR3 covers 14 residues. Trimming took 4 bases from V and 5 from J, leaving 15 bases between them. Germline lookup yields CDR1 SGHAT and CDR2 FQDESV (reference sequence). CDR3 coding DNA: TGTGCCAGCAGCTACGGGGGTCCATCGGACGAGCAGTACTTC. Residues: CASSYGGPSDEQYF.

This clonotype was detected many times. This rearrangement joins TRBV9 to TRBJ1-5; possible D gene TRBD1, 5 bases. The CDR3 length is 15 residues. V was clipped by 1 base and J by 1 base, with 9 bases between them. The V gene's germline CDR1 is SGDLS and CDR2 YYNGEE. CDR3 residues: CASSVRWGSNQPQHF. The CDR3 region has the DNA TGTGCCAGCAGCGTAAGGTGGGGCAGCAATCAGCCCCAGCATTTT.

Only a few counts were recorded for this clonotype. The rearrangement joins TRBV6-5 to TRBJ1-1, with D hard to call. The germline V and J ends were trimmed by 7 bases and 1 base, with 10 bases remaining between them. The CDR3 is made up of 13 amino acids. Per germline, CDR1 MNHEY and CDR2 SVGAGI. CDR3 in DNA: TGTGCCAGCAAAGCGACATCGAACACTGAAGCTTTCTTT. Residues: CASKATSNTEAFF.

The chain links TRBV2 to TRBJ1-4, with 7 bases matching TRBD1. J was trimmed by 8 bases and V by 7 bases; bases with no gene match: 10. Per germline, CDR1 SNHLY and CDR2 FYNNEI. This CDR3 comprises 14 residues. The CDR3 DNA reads TGTGCCAGCACTGTGGCGACAGGGCGCGAAAAACTGTTTTTT. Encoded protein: CASTVATGREKLFF.

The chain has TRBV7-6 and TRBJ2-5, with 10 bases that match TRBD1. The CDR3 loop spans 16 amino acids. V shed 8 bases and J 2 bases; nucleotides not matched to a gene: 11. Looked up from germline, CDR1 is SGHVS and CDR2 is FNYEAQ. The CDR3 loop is CASSPRDRGLQETQYF. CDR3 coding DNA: TGTGCCAGCTCACCACGGGACAGGGGCCTACAAGAGACCCAGTACTTC.

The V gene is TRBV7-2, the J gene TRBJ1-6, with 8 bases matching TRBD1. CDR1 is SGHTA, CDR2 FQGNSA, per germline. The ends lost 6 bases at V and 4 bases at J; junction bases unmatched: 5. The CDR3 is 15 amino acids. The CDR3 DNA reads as TGTGCCAGCAGTAGGGGACAGGCGTATAATTCACCCCTCCACTTT. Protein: CASSRGQAYNSPLHF.

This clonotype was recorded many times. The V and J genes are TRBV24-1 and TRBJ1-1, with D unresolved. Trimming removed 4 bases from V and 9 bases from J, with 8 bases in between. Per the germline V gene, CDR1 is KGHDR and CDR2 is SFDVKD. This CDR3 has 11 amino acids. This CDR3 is CATSDGKKAFF. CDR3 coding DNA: TGTGCCACCAGTGACGGCAAGAAAGCTTTCTTT.

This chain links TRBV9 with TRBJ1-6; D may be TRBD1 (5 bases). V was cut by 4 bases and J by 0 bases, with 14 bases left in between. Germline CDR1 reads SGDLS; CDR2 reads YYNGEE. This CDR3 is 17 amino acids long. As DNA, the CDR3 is TGTGCCAGCAGCCTAGGGGTTGACGGCTCCTATAATTCACCCCTCCACTTT. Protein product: CASSLGVDGSYNSPLHF.

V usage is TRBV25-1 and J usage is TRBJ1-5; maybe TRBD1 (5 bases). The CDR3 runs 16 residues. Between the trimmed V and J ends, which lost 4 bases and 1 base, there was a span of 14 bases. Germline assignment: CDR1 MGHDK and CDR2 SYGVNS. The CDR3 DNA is TGTGCCAGCAGTGCTCGGGACCGTCGAAGCAATCAGCCCCAGCATTTT. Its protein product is CASSARDRRSNQPQHF.

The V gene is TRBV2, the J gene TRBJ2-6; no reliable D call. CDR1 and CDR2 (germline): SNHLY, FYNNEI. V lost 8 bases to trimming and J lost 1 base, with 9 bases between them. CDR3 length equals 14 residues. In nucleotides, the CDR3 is TGTGCCAGCGTTGATGGATCTGGGGCCAACGTCCTGACTTTC. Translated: CASVDGSGANVLTF.

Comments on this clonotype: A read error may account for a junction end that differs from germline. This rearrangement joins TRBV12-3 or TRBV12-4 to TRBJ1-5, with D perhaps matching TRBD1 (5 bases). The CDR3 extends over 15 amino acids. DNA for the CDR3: TGTGCCAGCAGGGCCGGGACGGTAAGCATTCAGCCCCAGCATTTT. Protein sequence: CASRAGTVSIQPQHF.

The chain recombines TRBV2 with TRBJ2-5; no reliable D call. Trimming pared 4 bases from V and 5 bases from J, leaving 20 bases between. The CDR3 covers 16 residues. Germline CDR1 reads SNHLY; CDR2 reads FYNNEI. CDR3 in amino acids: CASSGASESLEETQYF. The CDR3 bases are TGTGCCAGCAGTGGAGCGTCGGAATCCCTAGAGGAGACCCAGTACTTC.

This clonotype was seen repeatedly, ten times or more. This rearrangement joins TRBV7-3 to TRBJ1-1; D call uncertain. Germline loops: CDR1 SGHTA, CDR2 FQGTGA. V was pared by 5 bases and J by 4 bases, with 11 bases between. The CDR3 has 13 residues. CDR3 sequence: CASSPQQGTEAFF. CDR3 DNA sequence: TGTGCCAGCAGCCCCCAGCAAGGCACTGAAGCTTTCTTT.

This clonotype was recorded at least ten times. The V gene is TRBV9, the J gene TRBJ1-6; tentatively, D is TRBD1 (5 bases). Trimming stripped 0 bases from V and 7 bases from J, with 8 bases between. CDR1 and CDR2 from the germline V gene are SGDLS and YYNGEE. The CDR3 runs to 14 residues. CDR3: CASSVEGFNSPLHF. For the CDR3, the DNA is TGTGCCAGCAGCGTAGAGGGGTTCAATTCACCCCTCCACTTT.

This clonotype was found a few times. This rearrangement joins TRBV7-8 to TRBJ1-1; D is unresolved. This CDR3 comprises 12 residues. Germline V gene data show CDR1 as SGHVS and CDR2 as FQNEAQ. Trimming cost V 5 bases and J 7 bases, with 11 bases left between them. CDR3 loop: CASSQRGDEAFF. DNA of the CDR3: TGTGCCAGCAGCCAACGGGGAGATGAAGCTTTCTTT.

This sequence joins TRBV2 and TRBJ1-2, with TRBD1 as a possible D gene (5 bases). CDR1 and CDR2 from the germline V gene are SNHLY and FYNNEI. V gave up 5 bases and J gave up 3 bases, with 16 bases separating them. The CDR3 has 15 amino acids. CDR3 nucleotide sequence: TGTGCCAGCAGTTTATCTCAACAGGTACACTATGGCTACACCTTC. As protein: CASSLSQQVHYGYTF.

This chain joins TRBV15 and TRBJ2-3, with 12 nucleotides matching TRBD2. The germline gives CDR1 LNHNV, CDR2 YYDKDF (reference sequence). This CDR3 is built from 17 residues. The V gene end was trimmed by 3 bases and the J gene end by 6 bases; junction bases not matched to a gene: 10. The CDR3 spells CATSRETSGSAGDTQYF. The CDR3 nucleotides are TGTGCCACCAGCAGGGAGACTAGCGGGAGCGCCGGGGATACGCAGTATTTT.

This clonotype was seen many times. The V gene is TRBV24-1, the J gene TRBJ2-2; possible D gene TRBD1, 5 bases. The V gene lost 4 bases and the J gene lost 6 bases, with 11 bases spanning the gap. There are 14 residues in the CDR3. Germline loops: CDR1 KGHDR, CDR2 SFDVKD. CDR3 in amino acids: CATSEPIRAGELFF. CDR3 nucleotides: TGTGCCACCAGTGAGCCAATCAGGGCCGGGGAGCTGTTTTTT.

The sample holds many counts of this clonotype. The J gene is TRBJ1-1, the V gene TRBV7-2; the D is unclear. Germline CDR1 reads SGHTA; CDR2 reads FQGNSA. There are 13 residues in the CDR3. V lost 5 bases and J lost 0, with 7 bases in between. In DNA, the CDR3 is TGTGCCAGCAGCAAAGGGCTGAACACTGAAGCTTTCTTT. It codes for CASSKGLNTEAFF.

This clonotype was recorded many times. The DNA of the CDR3 is TGTGCCAGCAGTGCCTCAAATCAGCCCCAGCATTTT. Translation gives CASSASNQPQHF. V is TRBV25-1 and J is TRBJ1-5; unclear D gene. Trimming removed 4 bases at V and 4 bases at J, with 5 bases between. CDR3 length equals 12 residues. Per germline, CDR1 MGHDK and CDR2 SYGVNS. The full variable domain, with the rest looked up from reference TRBV25-1 and TRBJ1-5, is EADIYQTPRYLVIGTGKKITLECSQTMGHDKMYWYQQDPGMELHLIHYSYGVNSTEKGDLSSESTVSRIRTEHFPLTLESARPSHTSQYLCASSASNQPQHFGDGTRLSIL.